Below, 2 T cell receptor beta chains from the same sample are listed, as sequenced in a study of cytotoxic CD8 clonotypes in ibrutinib-treated CLL. The table came from immunoSEQ multiplex PCR; TCRdb's copy has only in-frame clones and leaves some out. The repertoire holds approximately 350,000 clones, with over 55% as singletons. Here the sequenced sample was PBMCs, taken after 36 months of ibrutinib treatment. The source is a human donor with chronic lymphocytic leukemia.

The V gene is TRBV18, the J gene TRBJ2-3; D call uncertain. There are 14 residues in the CDR3. The ends were cut back, 2 bases at V and 2 bases at J, with 8 bases in the middle. CDR1 and CDR2 from the germline V gene are KGHSH and LQKENI. The CDR3 nucleotides read TGTGCCAGCTCACCAGGTAGGATCACAGATACGCAGTATTTT. Translated: CASSPGRITDTQYF.

The rearrangement uses TRBV11-3 and TRBJ2-3; D is perhaps TRBD1 or TRBD2 (6 bases each). Germline V lookup: CDR1 SGHNT, CDR2 YENEEA. The CDR3 consists of 14 residues. Trimming took 6 bases from V and 4 from J, leaving 14 bases between them. The DNA for the CDR3 is TGTGCCAGCAGAGGGGGGCGAGAGGCAGATACGCAGTATTTT. As protein: CASRGGREADTQYF.